A single TCR beta chain is shown here with its context. Its antigen remains unknown. The data derive from a study of cytomegalovirus exposure and HLA in healthy donors. Assay: immunoSEQ multiplex PCR; the TCRdb copy retains only in-frame clones and omits some. This table holds fewer than 100,000 clones, approximately 90% found once. Study outcomes and limitations: The authors listed over 150 TCR beta chains as cytomegalovirus-associated.

Germline-derived CDR1 and CDR2 are MNHEY and SVGAGI. J lost 6 bases, V lost 6 bases, and 1 base had no gene match. This CDR3 has 12 residues. The receptor was derived from a man younger than 40 in good health and CMV-seronegative. The sequenced material came from PBMCs. The chain carries TRBV6-5 and TRBJ2-1; 8 bases map to TRBD2. CDR3 nucleotide sequence: TGTGCCAGCAGAAGCGGGAGCAATGAGCAGTTCTTC. This encodes CASRSGSNEQFF.